This TCR beta chain comes out of a study of CD8 T cells in Susac syndrome. Reverse transcription of about 0.45 to 1 ug RNA was performed with random hexamers. TCR beta CDR3 was amplified by immunoSEQ covering 54 Vbeta and 13 Jbeta. TCRdb reprocessed the immunoSEQ multiplex PCR reads with MiXCR, giving one entry per CDR3 protein. The profile shows around 99,000 distinct CDR3 sequences, about 95% of them singletons. Between the trimmed V and J ends, which lost 2 bases and 2 bases, there was a span of 14 bases. Germline loops: CDR1 SGHRS, CDR2 YFSETQ. This CDR3 spans 15 amino acids. There are a few counts of this clonotype.

The J gene is TRBJ2-7, the V gene TRBV5-1; the D gene is possibly TRBD1 (6 bases). Sequencing was carried out using CD4+ T cells from PBMCs. The TCR comes from a human donor in good health. In nucleotides, the CDR3 is TGCGCCAGCAGCTTCACAACGACAGGAACCTACGAGCAGTACTTC. Its protein is CASSFTTTGTYEQYF.